Sequencing of this TCR beta chain was carried out in a study of human T cells and chemical hapten exposure. About the study: The study sensitized with 2% DPC on a 2 cm by 2 cm patch of upper inner arm skin. Minor pooled library volume differences mainly drove per-sample TCR yield variation.

Authors' methods: Individual samples carried between about 20,000 and 700,000 TCRs, with 95,638 as the median. A single record per CDR3 protein comes from TCRdb applying MiXCR to the RACE reads. The V and J calls here are based on TCRdb, not the publication. The data show approximately 110,000 distinct CDR3 sequences, less than 40% seen once. Study-wide findings and caveats: All donors were alopecia patients, so their immunity may differ from that of healthy people.

This clonotype came up a few times. Its specificity is not known. Germline V gene data show CDR1 as SGHTA and CDR2 as FQGNSA. Trimming removed 5 bases from V and 6 bases from J, with 12 bases in between. The CDR3 extends over 13 amino acids. Time point described: patch test 3, about 24 weeks after DPC sensitization. The treatment is: therapeutic diphenylcyclopropenone sensitization with weekly scalp DPC. The chain uses TRBV7-2 and TRBJ2-3, with unresolved D. Here the sequenced sample was whole blood, taken in connection with sensitization to the hapten diphenylcyclopropenone (DPC). The clonotype comes from a man between 35 and 55 years old with alopecia areata. Some clones in this sample may be carry-over from other donors' samples. CDR3 sequence reads: CASSPLFRDTQYF. As DNA, the CDR3 is TGTGCCAGCAGCCCATTATTTCGGGATACGCAGTATTTT.